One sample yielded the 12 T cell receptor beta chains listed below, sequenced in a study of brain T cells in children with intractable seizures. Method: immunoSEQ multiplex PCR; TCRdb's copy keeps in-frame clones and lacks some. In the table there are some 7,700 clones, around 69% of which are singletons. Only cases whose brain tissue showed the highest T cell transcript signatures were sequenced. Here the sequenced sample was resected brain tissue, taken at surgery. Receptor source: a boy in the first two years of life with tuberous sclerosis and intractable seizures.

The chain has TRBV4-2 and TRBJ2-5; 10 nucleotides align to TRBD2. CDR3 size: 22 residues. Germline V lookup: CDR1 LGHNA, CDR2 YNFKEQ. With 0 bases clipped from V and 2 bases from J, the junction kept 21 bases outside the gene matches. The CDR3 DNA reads TGTGCCAGCAGCCAAGATCGTTGGACTTTTAACAAGGGACTAGCGCTACAAGAGACCCAGTACTTC. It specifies CASSQDRWTFNKGLALQETQYF.

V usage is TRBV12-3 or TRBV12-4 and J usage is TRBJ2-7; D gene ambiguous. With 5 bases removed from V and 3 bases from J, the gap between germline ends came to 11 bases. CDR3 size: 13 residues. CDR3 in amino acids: CASSPLLDYEQYF. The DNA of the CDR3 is TGTGCCAGCAGTCCTCTCCTCGACTACGAGCAGTACTTC.

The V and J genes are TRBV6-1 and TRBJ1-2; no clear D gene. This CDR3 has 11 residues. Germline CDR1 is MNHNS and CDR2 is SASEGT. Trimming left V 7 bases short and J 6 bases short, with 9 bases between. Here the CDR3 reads CASKEIDGYTF. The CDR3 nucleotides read TGTGCCAGCAAGGAGATTGATGGCTACACCTTC.

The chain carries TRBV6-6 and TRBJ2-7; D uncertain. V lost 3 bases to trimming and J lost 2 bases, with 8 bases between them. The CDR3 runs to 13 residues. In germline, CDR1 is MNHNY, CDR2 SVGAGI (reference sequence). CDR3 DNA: TGTGCCAGCAGTTATTTAAGAACCTACGAGCAGTACTTC. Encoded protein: CASSYLRTYEQYF.

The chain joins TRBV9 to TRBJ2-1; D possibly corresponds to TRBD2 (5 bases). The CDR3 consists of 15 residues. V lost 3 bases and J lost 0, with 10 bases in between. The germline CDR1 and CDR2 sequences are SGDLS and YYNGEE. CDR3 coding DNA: TGTGCCAGCAGCGAGAGGGTCGGCTCCTACAATGAGCAGTTCTTC. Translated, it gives CASSERVGSYNEQFF.

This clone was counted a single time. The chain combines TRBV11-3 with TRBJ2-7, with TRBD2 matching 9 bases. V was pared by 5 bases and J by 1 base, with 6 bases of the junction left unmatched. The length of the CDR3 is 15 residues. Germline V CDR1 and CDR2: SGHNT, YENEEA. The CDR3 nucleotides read TGTGCCAGCAGCCATTGGCGGGAGGGATCCTACGAGCAGTACTTC. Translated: CASSHWREGSYEQYF.

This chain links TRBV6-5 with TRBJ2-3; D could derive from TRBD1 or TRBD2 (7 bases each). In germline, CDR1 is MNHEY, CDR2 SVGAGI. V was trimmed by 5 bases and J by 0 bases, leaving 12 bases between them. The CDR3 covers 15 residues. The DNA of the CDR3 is TGTGCCAGCAGTACAGGGGAGGGTAGCACAGATACGCAGTATTTT. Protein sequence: CASSTGEGSTDTQYF.

CDR3 bases: TGTGCCAGCAGCCAGGCGTGGGGGACTGGCCGGGTGAACACTGAAGCTTTCTTT. It is translated as CASSQAWGTGRVNTEAFF. The genes are TRBV4-2 and TRBJ1-1; possibly TRBD1 for D (5 bases). The CDR3 runs 18 residues. V was pared by 3 bases and J by 0 bases, with 20 bases between. From germline, CDR1 is LGHNA and CDR2 YNFKEQ.

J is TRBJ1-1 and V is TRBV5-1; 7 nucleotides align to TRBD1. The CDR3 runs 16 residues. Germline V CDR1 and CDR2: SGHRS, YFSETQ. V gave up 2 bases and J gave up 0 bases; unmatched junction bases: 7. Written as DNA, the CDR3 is TGCGCCAGCAGCTTCTACCCGGACAGGCTGAACACTGAAGCTTTCTTT. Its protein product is CASSFYPDRLNTEAFF. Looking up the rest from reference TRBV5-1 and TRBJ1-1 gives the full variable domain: KAGVTQTPRYLIKTRGQQVTLSCSPISGHRSVSWYQQTPGQGLQFLFEYFSETQRNKGNFPGRFSGRQFSNSRSEMNVSTLELGDSALYLCASSFYPDRLNTEAFFGQGTRLTVV.

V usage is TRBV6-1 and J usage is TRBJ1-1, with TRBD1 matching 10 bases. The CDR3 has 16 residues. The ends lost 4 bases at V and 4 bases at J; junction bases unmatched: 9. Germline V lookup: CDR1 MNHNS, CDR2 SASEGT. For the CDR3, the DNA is TGTGCCAGCAGTGGGACAGGGGGTATGTTGGCCACTGAAGCTTTCTTT. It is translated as CASSGTGGMLATEAFF.

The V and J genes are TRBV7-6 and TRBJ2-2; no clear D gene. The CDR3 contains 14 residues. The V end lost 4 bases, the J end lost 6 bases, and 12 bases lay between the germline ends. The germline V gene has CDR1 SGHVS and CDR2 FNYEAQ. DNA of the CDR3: TGTGCCAGCAGCTCAATAGTACGGTCCGGGGAGCTGTTTTTT. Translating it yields CASSSIVRSGELFF.

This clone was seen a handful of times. CDR3 residues: CASSVLARGLEQFF. The DNA for the CDR3 is TGTGCCAGCAGCGTTCTCGCCAGGGGGCTGGAGCAGTTCTTC. The V gene is TRBV3-1 (or the pseudogene TRBV3-2), the J gene TRBJ2-1; 8 bases match TRBD1. Trimming at V came to 5 bases and at J to 10 bases, leaving 10 bases not matched to a gene. The V gene's germline CDR1 is LGHDT and CDR2 YNNKEL (reference sequence). This CDR3 is built from 14 residues.